The following is a T cell receptor (beta chain) sequence with its context. Antigen specificity is unknown. The data originate from a study of cytomegalovirus exposure and HLA in healthy donors. It was with 60 Vbeta and 13 Jbeta primers that the PCR ran. Profiled with immunoSEQ multiplex PCR; TCRdb holds only in-frame clones, not every one. The sample has approximately 93,000 clones; roughly 63% are singletons. The study's findings and limits: Among the sequence variants, a highly shared cluster was likely an artifact of sequencing. TRBV6-2, TRBV6-3 and other indistinguishable V segments were excluded.

With 0 bases removed from V and 2 bases from J, the gap between germline ends came to 11 bases. This CDR3 is built from 14 residues. The germline gives CDR1 GTSNPN, CDR2 SVGIG (reference sequence). J is TRBJ2-7 and V is TRBV30; tentatively, D is TRBD2 (6 bases). The receptor's source is a boy between 10 and 17 years old in good health and CMV-seropositive. The specimen was PBMCs. The chain's CDR3 is CAWSVRRTTYEQYF. In DNA, the CDR3 is TGTGCCTGGAGTGTACGGCGGACTACCTACGAGCAGTACTTC. Filled out from reference TRBV30 and TRBJ2-7, the complete variable domain reads SQTIHQWPATLVQPVGSPLSLECTVEGTSNPNLYWYRQAAGRGLQLLFYSVGIGQISSEVPQNLSASRPQDRQFILSSKKLLLSDSGFYLCAWSVRRTTYEQYFGPGTRLTVT.